This entry lists 15 T cell receptor beta chains sequenced from one sample in a study of blood T cell repertoires in COVID-19. Data came from immunoSEQ multiplex PCR; TCRdb stores just in-frame clones and leaves some out. Here the sample spans under 200,000 clones, 80% to 95% being singletons. Sequences were obtained from peripheral blood. The receptors originated from a man between 50 and 59 years old with acute or convalescent COVID-19.

This chain joins TRBV20-1 and TRBJ1-3; 9 nucleotides agree with TRBD1. This CDR3 spans 14 amino acids. Trimming cost V 3 bases and J 2 bases; bases outside gene matches: 2. CDR1 is DFQATT, CDR2 SNEGSKA, per germline (reference sequence). CDR3 nucleotide sequence: TGCAGTGCTAGTACAGGGGGCGCTGGAAACACCATATATTTT. This codes for CSASTGGAGNTIYF.

This chain uses TRBV5-1 with TRBJ2-7; D is unresolved. The CDR3 has 14 residues. V was clipped by 0 bases and J by 0 bases, with 7 bases between them. CDR1 SGHRS and CDR2 YFSETQ come from the germline V gene. The CDR3 reads CASSLDGVSYEQYF. Written as DNA, the CDR3 is TGCGCCAGCAGCTTGGATGGAGTCTCCTACGAGCAGTACTTC.

The chain employs TRBV12-3 or TRBV12-4 and TRBJ2-7; D may be TRBD2 (6 bases). V gave up 2 bases and J gave up 7 bases, with 12 bases separating them. The CDR3 sequence is 13 residues long. The CDR3 sequence: CASSLSGRGEQYF. The CDR3 nucleotides read TGTGCCAGCAGTTTATCGGGGCGGGGAGAGCAGTACTTC.

The chain uses TRBV10-3 and TRBJ2-2, with D possibly being TRBD2 (6 bases). Germline V gene lookup returns CDR1 ENHRY and CDR2 SYGVKD. Trimming removed 4 bases at V and 4 bases at J, with 7 bases between. CDR3 size: 13 residues. CDR3 protein: CAISGEVTGELFF. CDR3 bases: TGTGCCATCAGTGGGGAGGTCACCGGGGAGCTGTTTTTT.

The J gene is TRBJ2-3, the V gene TRBV30; D gene unclear. V was pared by 4 bases and J by 6 bases, with 14 bases between. This CDR3 has 13 residues. CDR1 GTSNPN and CDR2 SVGIG come from the germline V gene (reference sequence). The CDR3 region is CAWKEPDHDTQYF. DNA of the CDR3: TGTGCCTGGAAGGAGCCTGACCACGATACGCAGTATTTT.

The chain links TRBV18 to TRBJ2-2; D is unclear. Germline V lookup: CDR1 KGHSH, CDR2 LQKENI. The CDR3 has 13 amino acids. Trimming took 4 bases from V and 3 from J, leaving 6 bases between them. In DNA, the CDR3 is TGTGCCAGCTCACTCTCCCACACCGGGGAGCTGTTTTTT. It specifies CASSLSHTGELFF.

CDR3 amino acids: CASSHRTSESYEQYF. Here the CDR3 DNA reads TGTGCCAGCAGCCACCGGACTAGCGAGTCCTACGAGCAGTACTTC. This chain joins TRBV7-2 and TRBJ2-7; 9 bases match TRBD2. Trimming removed 5 bases from V and 1 base from J; junction bases left unmatched: 6. CDR1 and CDR2 from the germline V gene are SGHTA and FQGNSA. CDR3 length: 15 amino acids.

The chain links TRBV27 to TRBJ1-4; D gene uncertain. The germline V and J ends were trimmed by 7 bases and 0 bases, with 15 bases remaining between them. The CDR3 consists of 16 residues. Per germline, CDR1 MNHEY and CDR2 SMNVEV (reference sequence). The CDR3 loop is CASTPLPPATNEKLFF. The CDR3 DNA sequence: TGTGCCAGCACTCCGTTGCCTCCAGCAACTAATGAAAAACTGTTTTTT.

V usage is TRBV15 and J usage is TRBJ1-5, with a tentative D call TRBD1 (5 bases). Trimming removed 1 base at V and 1 base at J, with 11 bases between. Germline V gene lookup returns CDR1 LNHNV and CDR2 YYDKDF (reference sequence). The CDR3 has 16 residues. DNA of the CDR3: TGTGCCACCAGCAGAGTGGTCGCAGGGAGCAATCAGCCCCAGCATTTT. This encodes CATSRVVAGSNQPQHF.

The V call is TRBV30, the J call TRBJ1-5, with a possible D match to TRBD1 (6 bases). The CDR3 loop spans 15 amino acids. Germline V gives CDR1 GTSNPN, CDR2 SVGIG (reference sequence). Trimming removed 1 base from V and 1 base from J, with 11 bases in between. CDR3 nucleotides: TGTGCCTGGAGTGGGGGGCGGGTAAGCAATCAGCCCCAGCATTTT. Its protein product is CAWSGGRVSNQPQHF.

V usage is TRBV30 and J usage is TRBJ2-7, with 7 bases aligning to TRBD2. This CDR3 is built from 14 residues. V lost 7 bases, J lost 6 bases, and 15 bases stayed unmatched. Looked up from germline, CDR1 is GTSNPN and CDR2 is SVGIG (reference sequence). Here the CDR3 reads CASSFTSAAGEQYF. The DNA of the CDR3 is TGTGCCTCCTCCTTCACTAGCGCCGCTGGCGAGCAGTACTTC.

The V gene is TRBV3-1 (or the pseudogene TRBV3-2), the J gene TRBJ2-3; 8 bases are a match to TRBD2. The CDR3 covers 16 residues. Germline CDR1 LGHDT, CDR2 YNNKEL (reference sequence). V gave up 1 base and J gave up 3 bases; unmatched junction bases: 6. DNA of the CDR3: TGTGCCAGCAGCCAAGGTTTGGGACTAGATACAGATACGCAGTATTTT. It encodes CASSQGLGLDTDTQYF.

V usage is TRBV5-4 and J usage is TRBJ2-3, with 7 bases matching TRBD2. With 0 bases clipped from V and 0 bases from J, the junction kept 4 bases outside the gene matches. The CDR3 is made up of 16 amino acids. Germline V gene data show CDR1 as SGHNT and CDR2 as YYREEE (reference sequence). The CDR3 DNA reads TGTGCCAGCAGCTTGGTGGTAGCGGGTAGCACAGATACGCAGTATTTT. Its translation: CASSLVVAGSTDTQYF.

The chain combines TRBV7-3 with TRBJ2-1; 10 bases line up with TRBD2. Trimming cost V 8 bases and J 9 bases; bases outside gene matches: 10. The CDR3 consists of 14 residues. From germline, CDR1 is SGHTA and CDR2 FQGTGA. CDR3 sequence (DNA): TGTGCCAGCTTCAGCGGGGGGGCCTTGTTTGAGCAGTTCTTC. It specifies CASFSGGALFEQFF.

The chain carries TRBV6-5 and TRBJ2-3, with 12 bases aligning to TRBD2. Germline V gene lookup returns CDR1 MNHEY and CDR2 SVGAGI. The CDR3 is made up of 15 amino acids. After removal of 6 bases from V and 1 base from J, the junction contained 2 bases not matched to a gene. In nucleotides, the CDR3 is TGTGCCAGCAGGACTAGCGGGGGTCGCACAGATACGCAGTATTTT. It yields the protein CASRTSGGRTDTQYF.